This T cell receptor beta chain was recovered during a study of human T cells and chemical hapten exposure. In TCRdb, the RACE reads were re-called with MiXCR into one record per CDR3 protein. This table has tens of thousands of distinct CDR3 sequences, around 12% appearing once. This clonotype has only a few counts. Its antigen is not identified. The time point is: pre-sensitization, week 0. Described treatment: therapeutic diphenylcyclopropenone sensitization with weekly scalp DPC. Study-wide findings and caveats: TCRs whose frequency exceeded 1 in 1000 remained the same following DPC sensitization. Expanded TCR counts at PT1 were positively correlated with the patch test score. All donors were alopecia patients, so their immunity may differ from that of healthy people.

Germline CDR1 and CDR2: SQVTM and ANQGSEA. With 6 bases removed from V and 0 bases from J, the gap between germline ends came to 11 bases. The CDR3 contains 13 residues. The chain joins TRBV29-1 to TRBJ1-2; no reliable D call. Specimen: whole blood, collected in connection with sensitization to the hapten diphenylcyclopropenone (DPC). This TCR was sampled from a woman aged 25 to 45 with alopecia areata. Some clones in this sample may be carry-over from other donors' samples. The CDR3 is CSVLTTPNYGYTF. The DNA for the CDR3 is TGCAGCGTACTGACTACACCTAACTATGGCTACACCTTC.